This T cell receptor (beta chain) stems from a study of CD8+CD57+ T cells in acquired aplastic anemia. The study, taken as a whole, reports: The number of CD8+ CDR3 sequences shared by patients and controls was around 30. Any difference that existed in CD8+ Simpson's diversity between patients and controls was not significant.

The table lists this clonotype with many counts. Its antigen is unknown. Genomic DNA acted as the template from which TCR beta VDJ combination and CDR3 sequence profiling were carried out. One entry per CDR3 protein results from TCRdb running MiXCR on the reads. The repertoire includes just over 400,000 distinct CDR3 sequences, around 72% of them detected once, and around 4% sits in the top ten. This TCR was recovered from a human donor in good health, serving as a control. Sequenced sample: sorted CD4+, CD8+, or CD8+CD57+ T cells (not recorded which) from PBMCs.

This CDR3 reads CASSWGAGEKLFF. In DNA, the CDR3 is TGTGCCAGCAGCTGGGGCGCGGGTGAAAAACTGTTTTTT. The chain links TRBV7-8 to TRBJ1-4; possibly TRBD1 for D (5 bases). V lost 4 bases, J lost 7 bases, and 10 bases lay in between. CDR1 is SGHVS, CDR2 FQNEAQ, per germline. This CDR3 has 13 amino acids. The full variable domain, completed using reference TRBV7-8 and TRBJ1-4, is GAGVSQSPRYKVAKRGQDVALRCDPISGHVSLFWYQQALGQGPEFLTYFQNEAQLDKSGLPSDRFFAERPEGSVSTLKIQRTQQEDSAVYLCASSWGAGEKLFFGSGTQLSVL.